These 18 T cell receptor beta chains were all obtained from the same sample, sequenced in a study of cytomegalovirus exposure and HLA in healthy donors. PCR involved 60 Vbeta and 13 Jbeta primers. Sequenced by immunoSEQ multiplex PCR; TCRdb stores in-frame clones only, minus some. The table shows some 150,000 clones, with 64% occurring only once. The sample taken for sequencing was PBMCs. The receptors shown here come from a woman in her twenties or thirties in good health and CMV-seropositive.

This chain links TRBV6-5 with TRBJ2-1, with 9 bases matching TRBD2. Germline assignment: CDR1 MNHEY and CDR2 SVGAGI. Losses at the gene ends were 5 bases for V and 4 bases for J; bases not matched to a gene: 6. This CDR3 region has 15 residues. The CDR3, as DNA: TGTGCCAGCAGTCGAAATAGCGGGGGTTACAATGAGCAGTTCTTC. Amino acid sequence: CASSRNSGGYNEQFF.

The chain recombines TRBV9 with TRBJ1-2; 9 positions match TRBD1. Trimming cost V 4 bases and J 4 bases; bases outside gene matches: 11. The CDR3 contains 16 residues. Germline values: CDR1 SGDLS, CDR2 YYNGEE. The DNA for the CDR3 is TGTGCCAGCAGCCCGGGACAGGGTGCCAGTTTCTATGGCTACACCTTC. Protein sequence: CASSPGQGASFYGYTF.

The chain recombines TRBV7-9 with TRBJ1-1; D perhaps matches TRBD1 (6 bases). CDR1 is SEHNR, CDR2 FQNEAQ, per germline (reference sequence). The CDR3 loop spans 14 amino acids. V lost 5 bases and J 1 base, leaving 11 bases between the germline ends. The CDR3 sequence: CASSLRTENTEAFF. CDR3 DNA: TGTGCCAGCAGCCTGCGGACAGAGAACACTGAAGCTTTCTTT.

The chain combines TRBV4-2 with TRBJ1-2, with D perhaps matching TRBD1 (5 bases). Trimming shortened V by 0 bases and J by 2 bases, and 7 bases separated the two germline ends. CDR1 is LGHNA, CDR2 YNFKEQ, per germline. CDR3 length: 14 residues. CDR3 region: CASSQDHRNYGYTF. Here the CDR3 DNA reads TGTGCCAGCAGCCAAGATCACAGGAACTATGGCTACACCTTC.

This sequence joins TRBV4-2 and TRBJ2-3; 9 bases fit TRBD2. Per the germline V gene, CDR1 is LGHNA and CDR2 is YNFKEQ. V gave up 1 base and J gave up 3 bases; unmatched junction bases: 8. The CDR3 has 17 amino acids. The CDR3 protein is CASSQASRGGYTDTQYF. In nucleotides, the CDR3 is TGTGCCAGCAGCCAAGCCTCGCGGGGGGGATATACAGATACGCAGTATTTT.

The chain is built from TRBV5-1 and TRBJ1-6, with D unresolved. The V end lost 4 bases, the J end lost 12 bases, and 11 bases lay between the germline ends. This CDR3 is built from 12 residues. Germline CDR1 SGHRS, CDR2 YFSETQ. CDR3 sequence (DNA): TGCGCCAGCAGCGATGGACGGGGACCCCTCCACTTT. It yields the protein CASSDGRGPLHF.

The CDR3 is CASSFREGDTQYF. CDR3 nucleotide sequence: TGCGCCAGCAGCTTCCGGGAGGGAGATACGCAGTATTTT. The chain combines TRBV5-1 with TRBJ2-3, with 8 bases matching TRBD2. The CDR3 has 13 residues. The V and J ends lost 2 bases and 5 bases, in that order; junction bases with no gene match: 1. CDR1 and CDR2 (germline): SGHRS, YFSETQ. Full variable domain (outside the CDR3, taken from reference TRBV5-1 and TRBJ2-3): KAGVTQTPRYLIKTRGQQVTLSCSPISGHRSVSWYQQTPGQGLQFLFEYFSETQRNKGNFPGRFSGRQFSNSRSEMNVSTLELGDSALYLCASSFREGDTQYFGPGTRLTVL.

This sequence joins TRBV7-2 and TRBJ1-2; 12 bases agree with TRBD1. With V trimmed by 6 bases and J by 9 bases, 11 bases remained unmatched. CDR1 and CDR2 from the germline V gene are SGHTA and FQGNSA. This CDR3 is built from 15 residues. The CDR3 region is CASRLGTGGPRSYTF. DNA for the CDR3: TGTGCCAGCAGACTCGGGACAGGGGGCCCGAGGAGCTACACCTTC.

This chain joins TRBV19 and TRBJ2-1; possible D gene TRBD2, 5 bases. Trimming left V 1 base short and J 7 bases short, with 8 bases between. CDR1 LNHDA and CDR2 SQIVND come from the germline V gene (reference sequence). CDR3 length: 13 residues. The CDR3 reads CASSIATGNEQFF. The CDR3 DNA is TGTGCCAGTAGTATAGCTACGGGGAATGAGCAGTTCTTC.

Regarding this clone: Other DNA sequences of this sample code for an identical CDR3. The chain has TRBV27 and TRBJ1-5, with unresolved D. Germline V gives CDR1 MNHEY, CDR2 SMNVEV (reference sequence). With 2 bases removed from V and 3 bases from J, the gap between germline ends came to 5 bases. The CDR3 has 13 residues. This CDR3 is CASSLEHNQPQHF. The CDR3 nucleotides are TGTGCCAGCAGTTTAGAGCACAATCAGCCCCAGCATTTT.

The chain has TRBV2 and TRBJ2-7, with 9 bases fitting TRBD1. The CDR3 is made up of 16 amino acids. J lost 5 bases, V lost 5 bases, and 13 bases had no gene match. Germline V lookup: CDR1 SNHLY, CDR2 FYNNEI. The DNA for the CDR3 is TGTGCCAGCAGTTCAGGATCGGGACAGGGTGACCACGAGCAGTACTTC. It specifies CASSSGSGQGDHEQYF.

This chain links TRBV28 with TRBJ1-2; D not resolved. Germline V gives CDR1 MDHEN, CDR2 SYDVKM. Trimming stripped 6 bases from V and 5 bases from J, with 22 bases between. The length of the CDR3 is 16 residues. DNA of the CDR3: TGTGCCAGCAGCCATAGTAGACCGACAAAGCCATATGGCTACACCTTC. Amino acids: CASSHSRPTKPYGYTF.

The chain couples TRBV7-3 to TRBJ2-2; a weak D match, TRBD2 (5 bases). Germline V gene lookup returns CDR1 SGHTA and CDR2 FQGTGA. The CDR3 has 15 residues. The V end was cut by 2 bases, the J end by 6 bases, with 13 bases between. The CDR3 coding sequence is TGTGCCAGCAGCTTACTGAGGGCATCGGCCGGGGAGCTGTTTTTT. It specifies CASSLLRASAGELFF.

The J gene is TRBJ2-2, the V gene TRBV25-1, with TRBD1 matching 8 bases. V was clipped by 4 bases and J by 6 bases; unmatched bases: 10. From germline, CDR1 is MGHDK and CDR2 SYGVNS. There are 16 residues in the CDR3. Written as DNA, the CDR3 is TGTGCCAGCAGTGTCTCGGGTGGGGGACAGGCCGGGGAGCTGTTTTTT. This translates into CASSVSGGGQAGELFF.

The chain couples TRBV7-6 to TRBJ2-2, with 8 bases that match TRBD2. CDR1 is SGHVS and CDR2 is FNYEAQ in the germline V gene. This CDR3 has 17 residues. V was pared by 0 bases and J by 5 bases, with 8 bases of the junction left unmatched. The DNA for the CDR3 is TGTGCCAGCAGCTTAGCGCTTCGGGAGGGGAGTACCGGGGAGCTGTTTTTT. Residues: CASSLALREGSTGELFF.

The sample holds a few counts of this clone. The gene calls are TRBV14 and TRBJ1-6; a weak D match, TRBD1 (5 bases). This CDR3 comprises 13 residues. The germline CDR1 and CDR2 sequences are SGHDN and FVKESK. Trimming pared 4 bases from V and 6 bases from J, leaving 7 bases between. CDR3 DNA sequence: TGTGCCAGCAGCCCCGGGGGTAATTCACCCCTCCACTTT. Translation: CASSPGGNSPLHF. Full variable domain (outside the CDR3, taken from reference TRBV14 and TRBJ1-6): EAGVTQFPSHSVIEKGQTVTLRCDPISGHDNLYWYRRVMGKEIKFLLHFVKESKQDESGMPNNRFLAERTGGTYSTLKVQPAELEDSGVYFCASSPGGNSPLHFGNGTRLTVT.

CDR3 DNA sequence: TGTGCCAGCAGTGACGGGGGGGCCAAAAACATTCAGTACTTC. It yields the protein CASSDGGAKNIQYF. The chain uses TRBV6-1 and TRBJ2-4, with 7 positions matching TRBD2. Losses at the gene ends were 3 bases for V and 1 base for J; bases not matched to a gene: 0. CDR3 length: 14 amino acids. Germline V gene data show CDR1 as MNHNS and CDR2 as SASEGT.

CDR3 DNA: TGCGCCAGCAGCCGGCAGTGGGGTTCAGGGCTTGCGAGCTACACCTTC. This encodes CASSRQWGSGLASYTF. This chain connects TRBV5-1 to TRBJ1-2; D is possibly TRBD1 (5 bases). This CDR3 comprises 16 residues. The V and J ends lost 4 bases and 9 bases respectively, with 25 bases between them. The germline gives CDR1 SGHRS, CDR2 YFSETQ.